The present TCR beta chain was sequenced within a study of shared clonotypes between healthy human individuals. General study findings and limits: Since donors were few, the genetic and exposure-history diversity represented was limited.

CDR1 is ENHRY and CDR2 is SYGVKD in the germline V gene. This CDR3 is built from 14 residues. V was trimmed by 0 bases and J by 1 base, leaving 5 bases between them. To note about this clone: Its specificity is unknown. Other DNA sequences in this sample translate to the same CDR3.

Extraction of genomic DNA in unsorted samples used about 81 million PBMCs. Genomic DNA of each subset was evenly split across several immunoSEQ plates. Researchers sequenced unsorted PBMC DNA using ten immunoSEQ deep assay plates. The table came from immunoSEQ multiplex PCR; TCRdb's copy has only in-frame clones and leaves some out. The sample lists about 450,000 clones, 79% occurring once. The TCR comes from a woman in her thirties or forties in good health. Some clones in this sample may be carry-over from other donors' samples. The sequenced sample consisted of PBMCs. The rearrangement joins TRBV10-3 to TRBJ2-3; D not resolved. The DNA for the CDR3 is TGTGCCATCAGTGAGTCGGTGGGCACAGATACGCAGTATTTT. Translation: CAISESVGTDTQYF.